Sequencing of this TCR beta chain was carried out in a study of spatial heterogeneity in lung cancer. Study-wide background: Consistently, beta-chain sequences turned up in larger numbers than alpha-chain sequences did. The study, taken as a whole, reports: Ubiquitous expanded tumor TCRs surfaced in blood more at resection than they did at follow-up.

Time point here: sample taken at primary tumor resection. The input material, whole RNA from tumor, nontumor lung or frozen PBMC, was sequenced unsorted. Samples were donated by 72 untreated early-stage non-small cell lung cancer patients. TCR cDNA molecules each had a unique molecular identifier. One entry per CDR3 protein results from TCRdb running MiXCR on the 5' RACE reads. This sample has around 75,000 distinct CDR3 sequences; about 14% occur once, and the top ten carry 6.5% to 7.5%. This clonotype came up a few times. Antigen specificity is unknown. The germline gives CDR1 SQVTM, CDR2 ANQGSEA. The CDR3 sequence is 13 residues long. Trimming pared 0 bases from V and 5 bases from J, leaving 10 bases between.

Source: PBMCs, taken at surgery. V is TRBV29-1 and J is TRBJ1-1; D is ambiguous. The clonotype was recovered from a male donor with early-stage non-small cell lung cancer. In nucleotides, the CDR3 is TGCAGCGTTGAAGAGTCTGCGGTAACTGAAGCTTTCTTT. Encoded protein: CSVEESAVTEAFF.